The next 24 T cell receptor beta chains were all read from a single sample in a study of T cell changes during pregnancy in multiple sclerosis. Sequenced by immunoSEQ multiplex PCR; TCRdb stores in-frame clones only, minus some. This sample carries about 43,000 clones, more than 75% of them seen once, and the ten largest clones take around 1.5%. The specimen sequenced was PBMCs (not recorded whether the cells were cultured). These receptor sequences come from a female donor with multiple sclerosis, enrolled in a pregnancy study.

This CDR3 reads CASSLSGDEKLFF. The CDR3 coding sequence is TGTGCCAGCAGCTTAAGCGGGGATGAAAAACTGTTTTTT. The chain recombines TRBV13 with TRBJ1-4; D is ambiguous. CDR1 and CDR2 from the germline V gene are PRHDT and FYEKMQ (reference sequence). The CDR3 sequence is 13 residues long. Trimming took off 2 bases at V and 6 bases at J, with 7 bases between the two ends.

The rearrangement joins TRBV6-4 to TRBJ2-1; 12 bases match TRBD2. Losses at the gene ends were 6 bases for V and 4 bases for J; bases not matched to a gene: 4. There are 15 residues in the CDR3. Germline V gene data show CDR1 as MRHNA and CDR2 as SNTAGT. The CDR3 nucleotides are TGTGCCAGCAGCCCCGGGACTAGCGGGTACAATGAGCAGTTCTTC. This translates into CASSPGTSGYNEQFF.

The chain couples TRBV4-1 to TRBJ2-7; D is tentatively TRBD1 or TRBD2 (5 bases each). Per germline, CDR1 MGHRA and CDR2 YSYEKL. The CDR3 length is 15 residues. The V end was cut by 4 bases, the J end by 3 bases, with 16 bases between. CDR3 protein: CASSPSGTDIYEQYF. DNA of the CDR3: TGCGCCAGCAGCCCCTCCGGGACGGATATCTACGAGCAGTACTTC.

J is TRBJ1-4 and V is TRBV28; a weak D match, TRBD1 (6 bases). The CDR3 extends over 15 amino acids. Trimming stripped 5 bases from V and 5 bases from J, with 15 bases between. Germline V gene lookup returns CDR1 MDHEN and CDR2 SYDVKM. CDR3 in amino acids: CASSVVGGPNEKLFF. CDR3 sequence (DNA): TGTGCCAGCAGTGTGGTGGGGGGGCCGAATGAAAAACTGTTTTTT.

The chain combines TRBV25-1 with TRBJ1-6; the D is unclear. The CDR3 covers 14 residues. V lost 10 bases and J 0 bases, leaving 10 bases between the germline ends. Germline lookup yields CDR1 MGHDK and CDR2 SYGVNS. The CDR3 DNA follows: TGTGCCACCCTCACGAGCTCCTATAATTCACCCCTCCACTTT. The encoded protein is CATLTSSYNSPLHF.

This clone showed up just once. V is TRBV19 and J is TRBJ2-1, with TRBD2 matching 7 bases. The V gene end was trimmed by 4 bases and the J gene end by 8 bases; junction bases not matched to a gene: 8. The germline CDR1 and CDR2 sequences are LNHDA and SQIVND (reference sequence). CDR3 length equals 14 residues. As DNA, the CDR3 is TGTGCCAGTAGTAAGAGGGAGGGCCCCCATGAGCAGTTCTTC. This sequence encodes CASSKREGPHEQFF.

The chain uses TRBV28 and TRBJ1-2; a weak D match, TRBD1 (6 bases). The germline CDR1 and CDR2 sequences are MDHEN and SYDVKM. The CDR3 is made up of 15 amino acids. With 2 bases removed from V and 6 bases from J, the gap between germline ends came to 16 bases. Here the CDR3 reads CASSLPGDAGNGYTF. In DNA form, the CDR3 reads TGTGCCAGCAGTTTACCAGGGGACGCCGGGAATGGCTACACCTTC.

The V call is TRBV6-1, the J call TRBJ2-3, with 8 positions matching TRBD2. The CDR3 has 15 residues. V lost 5 bases, J lost 3 bases, and 7 bases stayed unmatched. CDR1 is MNHNS and CDR2 is SASEGT in the germline V gene. CDR3 bases: TGTGCCAGCAGTAAGTTGTCTAGCGGGACAGATACGCAGTATTTT. Protein product: CASSKLSSGTDTQYF.

This clone showed up just once. This chain joins TRBV5-6 and TRBJ2-5, with TRBD2 as a possible D gene (5 bases). Trimming shortened V by 1 base and J by 4 bases, and 14 bases separated the two germline ends. The CDR3 runs 15 residues. Germline lookup yields CDR1 SGHDT and CDR2 YYEEEE. The CDR3 reads CASSLRRTIPETQYF. The CDR3 DNA sequence: TGTGCCAGCAGCTTGAGGAGGACCATTCCAGAGACCCAGTACTTC.

The CDR3, as DNA: TGTGCCAGCAGTCTGATGAGCTCCTACGAGCAGTACTTC. Translation: CASSLMSSYEQYF. The chain combines TRBV27 with TRBJ2-7; D remains unclear. Trimming left V 5 bases short and J 0 bases short, with 8 bases between. Per the germline V gene, CDR1 is MNHEY and CDR2 is SMNVEV (reference sequence). The CDR3 is made up of 13 amino acids.

The chain uses TRBV7-9 and TRBJ1-5, with a tentative D call TRBD1 (5 bases). The CDR3 contains 15 residues. Trimming cost V 1 base and J 6 bases, with 13 bases left between them. Per the germline V gene, CDR1 is SEHNR and CDR2 is FQNEAQ (reference sequence). The CDR3 region is CASSLDGGVGQPQHF. The CDR3 DNA follows: TGTGCCAGCAGCTTAGATGGGGGGGTCGGTCAGCCCCAGCATTTT.

The chain links TRBV18 to TRBJ1-4, with TRBD1 matching 9 bases. CDR1 KGHSH and CDR2 LQKENI come from the germline V gene. The CDR3 has 14 amino acids. J gave up 5 bases and V 5 bases, and 3 bases lay outside the gene matches. The CDR3 reads CASSTGTGNEKLFF. The CDR3 DNA sequence: TGTGCCAGCTCAACCGGGACAGGGAATGAAAAACTGTTTTTT.

The rearrangement joins TRBV6-1 to TRBJ2-7; D possibly uses TRBD1 or TRBD2 (5 bases each). Germline values: CDR1 MNHNS, CDR2 SASEGT. Trimming cost V 0 bases and J 3 bases, with 12 bases left between them. The CDR3 runs 15 residues. This chain's CDR3 is CASSEAWGRDYEQYF. The CDR3 DNA follows: TGTGCCAGCAGTGAAGCCTGGGGCCGGGACTACGAGCAGTACTTC.

The chain is built from TRBV20-1 and TRBJ2-5; D is possibly TRBD1 (6 bases). CDR3 length: 11 residues. The germline V gene has CDR1 DFQATT and CDR2 SNEGSKA (reference sequence). V was pared by 7 bases and J by 5 bases, with 11 bases between. The CDR3 reads CSVGGPETQYF. The CDR3 nucleotides are TGCAGTGTAGGGGGTCCGGAGACCCAGTACTTC.

V gene TRBV30 combines with J gene TRBJ2-1; 9 nucleotides align to TRBD2. The length of the CDR3 is 18 residues. V trimming: 2 bases; J trimming: 8 bases; junction bases outside the gene matches: 19. Germline assignment: CDR1 GTSNPN and CDR2 SVGIG (reference sequence). CDR3 region: CAWSHNLSGGGGVDEQFF. CDR3 nucleotide sequence: TGTGCCTGGAGTCACAACCTCTCGGGCGGGGGGGGAGTCGATGAGCAGTTCTTC.

The chain has TRBV11-2 and TRBJ2-7; no clear D. Germline-derived CDR1 and CDR2 are SGHAT and FQNNGV. The CDR3 consists of 17 residues. Trimming removed 7 bases at V and 3 bases at J, with 25 bases between. CDR3 nucleotides: TGTGCCAGCACTCGTCTCTCCCCGGGCCGTGCCCTCTACGAGCAGTACTTC. Encoded protein: CASTRLSPGRALYEQYF.

Details on this clone: Other nucleotide sequences from this sample produce the same CDR3. This chain uses TRBV5-1 with TRBJ1-5, with TRBD1 matching 7 bases. The CDR3 covers 15 residues. CDR1 SGHRS and CDR2 YFSETQ come from the germline V gene. Trimming removed 4 bases from V and 6 bases from J; junction bases left unmatched: 10. CDR3 coding DNA: TGCGCCAGCAGCCTGGGAGAGGGGGCCGGTCAGCCCCAGCATTTT. As protein: CASSLGEGAGQPQHF.

V and J are TRBV15 and TRBJ1-5, with D perhaps TRBD1 (6 bases). Germline V gene sequence: CDR1 LNHNV, CDR2 YYDKDF (reference sequence). Trimming took off 8 bases at V and 2 bases at J, with 10 bases between the two ends. There are 13 residues in the CDR3. In nucleotides, the CDR3 is TGTGCCACCTCCGGACAGCGCAATCAGCCCCAGCATTTT. Its protein is CATSGQRNQPQHF.

The chain recombines TRBV6-1 with TRBJ1-2, with a possible D match to TRBD1 (6 bases). There are 13 residues in the CDR3. Germline CDR1 reads MNHNS; CDR2 reads SASEGT. V was shortened by 6 bases and J by 2 bases, with 10 bases between the two germline ends. The CDR3 sequence is CASRDSRNYGYTF. As DNA, the CDR3 is TGTGCCAGCAGGGACAGCCGGAACTATGGCTACACCTTC.

V is TRBV19 and J is TRBJ2-7, with 10 positions matching TRBD2. Trimming cost V 4 bases and J 3 bases; bases outside gene matches: 3. Germline CDR1 reads LNHDA; CDR2 reads SQIVND (reference sequence). This CDR3 is built from 14 residues. The CDR3 loop reads CASSTGLASYEQYF. Here the CDR3 DNA reads TGTGCCAGTAGTACGGGACTAGCGAGCTACGAGCAGTACTTC.

This chain uses TRBV19 with TRBJ1-1, with 8 bases aligning to TRBD1. CDR1 is LNHDA, CDR2 SQIVND, per germline (reference sequence). The CDR3 sequence is 14 residues long. J lost 4 bases, V lost 6 bases, and 7 bases had no gene match. CDR3 nucleotide sequence: TGTGCCAGTAGCCATGACAGGGGTCCCACTGAAGCTTTCTTT. Translation gives CASSHDRGPTEAFF.

The chain is built from TRBV27 and TRBJ2-1, with 11 bases that match TRBD2. The CDR3 covers 15 residues. The germline V gene has CDR1 MNHEY and CDR2 SMNVEV (reference sequence). V shed 6 bases, J shed 7 bases, and the junction held 8 bases outside the gene matches. The CDR3 sequence is CASRLAGGPGNEQFF. CDR3 sequence (DNA): TGTGCCAGCAGGTTAGCGGGAGGGCCAGGGAATGAGCAGTTCTTC.

The chain joins TRBV19 to TRBJ1-1, with 8 bases fitting TRBD1. Germline V CDR1 and CDR2: LNHDA, SQIVND (reference sequence). The CDR3 loop spans 15 amino acids. The V gene end was trimmed by 5 bases and the J gene end by 3 bases; junction bases not matched to a gene: 8. CDR3 sequence (DNA): TGTGCCAGTAGTGGACAGGGAGGGGGGGACACTGAAGCTTTCTTT. Translating gives CASSGQGGGDTEAFF.

V is TRBV29-1 and J is TRBJ2-5, with TRBD2 as a possible D gene (6 bases). This CDR3 is built from 13 residues. Germline loops: CDR1 SQVTM, CDR2 ANQGSEA. Deletions cut 5 bases from V and 1 base from J, with 11 bases between. For the CDR3, the DNA is TGCAGCGTTTCCCGGGACTTCCAAGAGACCCAGTACTTC. Protein product: CSVSRDFQETQYF.